This T cell receptor (beta chain) was identified in a study of spatial heterogeneity in lung cancer. V shed 5 bases and J shed 0 bases, with 12 bases lying between them. This CDR3 comprises 15 residues. Per the germline V gene, CDR1 is SGHVS and CDR2 is FQNEAQ. Time point defined: sample taken at primary tumor resection. In each case, whole RNA from tumor, nontumor lung or frozen PBMC was sequenced unsorted. This clonotype appeared a few times. Its antigen remains unknown. Each TCR cDNA molecule carried a unique molecular identifier. TCRdb ran MiXCR on the 5' RACE reads and lists one entry per CDR3 protein. The data hold some 85,000 distinct CDR3 sequences, with about a fifth observed a single time. Study-wide results and caveats: Circulating ubiquitous expanded tumor TCRs were observed more frequently at resection than at follow-up.

This TCR derives from a male donor with early-stage non-small cell lung cancer. V gene TRBV7-8 combines with J gene TRBJ2-3; possibly TRBD1 for D (5 bases). The sequences come from PBMCs, collected at surgery. Here the CDR3 reads CASSPRVTSTDTQYF. As DNA, the CDR3 is TGTGCCAGCAGCCCCAGGGTAACCAGCACAGATACGCAGTATTTT. Drawing the rest from reference TRBV7-8 and TRBJ2-3, the complete variable domain is GAGVSQSPRYKVAKRGQDVALRCDPISGHVSLFWYQQALGQGPEFLTYFQNEAQLDKSGLPSDRFFAERPEGSVSTLKIQRTQQEDSAVYLCASSPRVTSTDTQYFGPGTRLTVL.